This T cell receptor beta chain derives from a study of T cells in localized non-small cell lung cancer (dated by TCRdb to the early 2020s). Turning to the overall study: T cell repertoires of 236 early-stage NSCLC patients were analyzed, with tumors being compared against uninvolved tumor-adjacent lungs. The cohort comprised some 240 treatment-naïve NSCLC patients with resected, localized lung tumors. The mean age of the NSCLC patients was 60 to 85 years, with fewer than 150 men and around 100 women. The full study reports these points: A median of approximately 57 of the top 100 tumor clones were detected in paired uninvolved adjacent lung, and some 28 of these tumor clones were also found among the top 100 clones of the paired uninvolved adjacent lung. Multi-region tumor sequencing was not performed, so intratumor heterogeneity could not be excluded. Longer overall survival was associated with higher blood T cell density, whereas shorter survival was associated with higher adjacent-lung clonality. Uninvolved tumor-adjacent lung showed the highest T cell clonality, higher than tumor, which suggests more focused antigenic responses in the uninvolved tumor-adjacent lung. Because the study design was exploratory, TCR variables were selected using unadjusted p-values without false-discovery rate correction.

The immunoSEQ Assay was used to sequence TCR beta CDR3 regions from DNA. The original pipeline was this. To compute T cell density, TCR beta template counts were normalized to usable DNA, which was estimated by amplifying housekeeping genes. Richness was estimated with the preseqR package, extrapolating to 400,000 templates for PBMC samples and 120,000 templates for tissue samples. Clonality was calculated as one minus Pielou's evenness. Tissue-enriched TCRs were identified by differential abundance testing using productive amino-acid clonotypes, minimum total count 5 and alpha 0.1. The Jaccard Index and the Morisita Overlap Index were used to quantify repertoire overlap between compartments. GLIPH grouped TCR beta CDR3s together with public tetramer-defined viral CDR3s, and a viral motif had to include at least three viral sequences and show V-gene enrichment. TCRdb re-hosts the immuneACCESS table, in-frame sequences only. Its copies lack some clones; in the studies checked, an unresolved V gene accounts for under half of them, and the cause for the rest is not known. V and J calls and clone size are as listed in that table; D and trimming were resolved from the DNA. The sample table shows thousands of clones, and 45% to 65% are seen once. The top ten constitute roughly 7.4% of the sample.

Comment on this clone: The target of this receptor is not known. It has no much larger one-base neighbor in the sample; base qualities were not kept.

The receptor was isolated from a male donor at least 60 years old with stage I squamous cell lung carcinoma. The source material was lymph node tissue, sampled before any cancer treatment.

The DNA reads TGTGCCAGTAACACAGACTACTCTGGAAACACCATATATTTT. Its protein reads: CASNTDYSGNTIYF. In this chain, TRBV19 is recombined with TRBJ1-3; the D gene remains uncertain. Deletion took 7 bases off V and 0 bases off J, with a span of 10 bases between the germline ends. Measured from the cysteine to the phenylalanine, the CDR3 is 14 residues long. Solely the CDR3 DNA is kept, with 42 bases framed from the first base. Looking up the germline V gene (reference sequence) yields CDR1 LNHDA and CDR2 SQIVND.